The source of this T cell receptor (beta chain) is a study of PD-1 blockade in classical Hodgkin lymphoma. A remark on this clone: Antigen unknown.

Profiled with immunoSEQ multiplex PCR; TCRdb holds only in-frame clones, not every one. The sample yields 30,000 to 40,000 clones, less than 85% seen once. General study results and limits: The authors excluded patients who started nivolumab under 1 year after ASCT.

CDR1 is MNHEY and CDR2 is SVGAGI in the germline V gene. With 6 bases removed from V and 4 bases from J, the gap between germline ends came to 10 bases. CDR3 size: 13 residues. Each patient relapsed following autologous stem cell transplantation, and prior brentuximab vedotin exposure differed. This sequence joins TRBV6-5 and TRBJ1-5, with D maybe TRBD1 (6 bases). The input for sequencing was peripheral blood mononuclear cells (PBMCs), taken before the second cycle of nivolumab. The sequence derives from a human donor with classical Hodgkin lymphoma. The DNA for the CDR3 is TGTGCCAGCAGCATTACAGGGAATCAGCCCCAGCATTTT. Amino acids: CASSITGNQPQHF.